This is a list of T cell receptor beta chains from one sample in a study of T cell responses to AZD1222 COVID-19 vaccine. The method was immunoSEQ multiplex PCR; TCRdb's version includes in-frame clones alone and lacks a portion of them. The sample yields fewer than 150,000 clones, roughly nine tenths seen once. The material sequenced was peripheral blood, taken on day 0 of AZD1222 vaccination. The receptors here all came from an adult in good health. The CDR3 runs from the conserved cysteine through the conserved F or W. A D gene is named only where the DNA matches it firmly. The listing skips clone size in some rows; elsewhere it reads once, few, many or a size class.

J gene: TRBJ1-4; V gene: TRBV4-1; D gene: .; clone size: .; CDR3 DNA: TGCGCCAGCAGCCAAACCCCGACAGCAACTAATGAAAAACTGTTTTTT; CDR3 protein: CASSQTPTATNEKLFF
J gene: TRBJ1-1; V gene: TRBV6-5; D gene: .; clone size: .; CDR3 DNA: TGTGCCAGCAGAGGGAGGGACACTGAAGCTTTCTTT; CDR3 protein: CASRGRDTEAFF
J gene: TRBJ1-1; V gene: TRBV5-4; D gene: .; clone size: .; CDR3 DNA: TGTGCCAGCAGCCGATTGGCGGACACTGAAGCTTTCTTT; CDR3 protein: CASSRLADTEAFF
J gene: TRBJ2-1; V gene: TRBV9; D gene: .; clone size: once; CDR3 DNA: TGTGCCAGCAGCGTAGAGGGGGGCGCCTACAATGAGCAGTTCTTC; CDR3 protein: CASSVEGGAYNEQFF
J gene: TRBJ1-2; V gene: TRBV29-1; D gene: .; clone size: .; CDR3 DNA: TGCAGCGGAGGATCGACCAACTATGGCTACACCTTC; CDR3 protein: CSGGSTNYGYTF
J gene: TRBJ2-7; V gene: TRBV4-2; D gene: TRBD1; clone size: once; CDR3 DNA: TGTGCCAGCAGCCTGGGGACAGGGGCCTACGAGCAGTACTTC; CDR3 protein: CASSLGTGAYEQYF
J gene: TRBJ2-2; V gene: TRBV10-3; D gene: .; clone size: .; CDR3 DNA: TGTGCCATCAGTGAGTCGGGGGGAGCCAACACCGGGGAGCTGTTTTTT; CDR3 protein: CAISESGGANTGELFF
J gene: TRBJ2-1; V gene: TRBV9; D gene: TRBD2; clone size: .; CDR3 DNA: TGTGCCAGCAGCGTAGTGTCGGCGGGAGCTTCCTACAATGAGCAGTTCTTC; CDR3 protein: CASSVVSAGASYNEQFF
J gene: TRBJ2-1; V gene: TRBV27; D gene: TRBD2; clone size: .; CDR3 DNA: TGTGCCAGCAGTGAAGAACGGCTAGCGGGGGTCCACAATGAGCAGTTCTTC; CDR3 protein: CASSEERLAGVHNEQFF
J gene: TRBJ1-6; V gene: TRBV27; D gene: .; clone size: .; CDR3 DNA: TGTGCCAGCAGTTTATCATCCGAGAGCTCCTATAATTCACCCCTCCACTTT; CDR3 protein: CASSLSSESSYNSPLHF
J gene: TRBJ2-1; V gene: TRBV9; D gene: TRBD2; clone size: .; CDR3 DNA: TGTGCCAGCAGCGTAGAGGTGACTAGCGGGAACAATGAGCAGTTCTTC; CDR3 protein: CASSVEVTSGNNEQFF
J gene: TRBJ1-3; V gene: TRBV5-1; D gene: .; clone size: .; CDR3 DNA: TGCGCCAGCAGCTTCGGGGGCTCTGGAAACACCATATATTTT; CDR3 protein: CASSFGGSGNTIYF
J gene: TRBJ1-1; V gene: TRBV6-6; D gene: .; clone size: .; CDR3 DNA: TGTGCCAGCAGTGGGGCTGAAGCTTTCTTT; CDR3 protein: CASSGAEAFF
J gene: TRBJ2-3; V gene: TRBV10-2; D gene: TRBD2; clone size: .; CDR3 DNA: TGCGCCAGCAGTGAGTCGTTAGCGGGGGGGGCAGATACGCAGTATTTT; CDR3 protein: CASSESLAGGADTQYF
J gene: TRBJ1-1; V gene: TRBV7-2; D gene: TRBD1; clone size: .; CDR3 DNA: TGTGCCAGCAGCTTACGACAGGGCGCTGAAGCTTTCTTT; CDR3 protein: CASSLRQGAEAFF
J gene: TRBJ2-7; V gene: TRBV12-3/TRBV12-4; D gene: .; clone size: .; CDR3 DNA: TGTGCCAGCAGTCGACAGGCAGCCTACGAGCAGTACTTC; CDR3 protein: CASSRQAAYEQYF
J gene: TRBJ1-1; V gene: TRBV9; D gene: .; clone size: .; CDR3 DNA: TGTGCCAGCAGCGTAGACCGGATGAACACTGAAGCTTTCTTT; CDR3 protein: CASSVDRMNTEAFF
J gene: TRBJ2-7; V gene: TRBV18; D gene: .; clone size: .; CDR3 DNA: TGTGCCAGCTCAAACGCCGGGGTCCTCTACGAGCAGTACTTC; CDR3 protein: CASSNAGVLYEQYF
J gene: TRBJ2-3; V gene: TRBV2; D gene: TRBD1; clone size: once; CDR3 DNA: TGTGCCAGCAGTGCCCAGGGGGTGGCAGATACGCAGTATTTT; CDR3 protein: CASSAQGVADTQYF
J gene: TRBJ2-5; V gene: TRBV5-1; D gene: .; clone size: .; CDR3 DNA: TGCGCCAGCAGCCCGGTCCAAGAGACCCAGTACTTC; CDR3 protein: CASSPVQETQYF
J gene: TRBJ2-5; V gene: TRBV11-3; D gene: .; clone size: .; CDR3 DNA: TGTGCCAGCAGCTTAGATCATTTGGGGGGCCGGGAAGAGACCCAGTACTTC; CDR3 protein: CASSLDHLGGREETQYF
J gene: TRBJ2-7; V gene: TRBV12-3/TRBV12-4; D gene: .; clone size: .; CDR3 DNA: TGTGCCAGCAGTTTACAGGGTTCCTACGAGCAGTACTTC; CDR3 protein: CASSLQGSYEQYF
J gene: TRBJ1-4; V gene: TRBV5-6; D gene: TRBD1; clone size: .; CDR3 DNA: TGTGCCAGCAGCTTGTGGACAGGGGTCGGGACTGGTGAAAAACTGTTTTTT; CDR3 protein: CASSLWTGVGTGEKLFF
J gene: TRBJ2-7; V gene: TRBV4-3; D gene: .; clone size: .; CDR3 DNA: TGCGCCAGCAGCCACGGTGGCCAGGGGAACGAGCAGTACTTC; CDR3 protein: CASSHGGQGNEQYF
J gene: TRBJ2-1; V gene: TRBV7-2; D gene: TRBD2; clone size: .; CDR3 DNA: TGTGCCAGCAGTGAGCGGGGGGTATCCTACAATGAGCAGTTCTTC; CDR3 protein: CASSERGVSYNEQFF
J gene: TRBJ2-7; V gene: TRBV10-2; D gene: .; clone size: .; CDR3 DNA: TGCGCCAGCAGCCGGGCCTTTCTTTCGGTCGAGCAGTACTTC; CDR3 protein: CASSRAFLSVEQYF
J gene: TRBJ2-7; V gene: TRBV11-3; D gene: .; clone size: few; CDR3 DNA: TGTGCCAGCAGCTTTTACGCCCTAGGGACTCCCAGGTTGGAGCAGTACTTC; CDR3 protein: CASSFYALGTPRLEQYF
J gene: TRBJ2-7; V gene: TRBV7-8; D gene: TRBD2; clone size: .; CDR3 DNA: TGTGCCAGCAGCTTAGGGTGGCTGGCGGGAGCGTACGAGCAGTACTTC; CDR3 protein: CASSLGWLAGAYEQYF
J gene: TRBJ2-3; V gene: TRBV29-1; D gene: .; clone size: .; CDR3 DNA: TGCAGCGTTGAAGATGTAGCAGGGCCGGGGGATACGCAGTATTTT; CDR3 protein: CSVEDVAGPGDTQYF
J gene: TRBJ2-6; V gene: TRBV29-1; D gene: TRBD1; clone size: .; CDR3 DNA: TGCAGCGTCCTTGGGGACAGGGACCTCTCTGGGGCCAACGTCCTGACTTTC; CDR3 protein: CSVLGDRDLSGANVLTF
J gene: TRBJ2-1; V gene: TRBV2; D gene: .; clone size: .; CDR3 DNA: TGTGCCAGCAGTGACCAGGAGGGCGGGCTGAGTGAGCAGTTCTTC; CDR3 protein: CASSDQEGGLSEQFF
J gene: TRBJ1-1; V gene: TRBV5-3; D gene: TRBD1; clone size: .; CDR3 DNA: TGTGCCAGAAGCCTTGGGACAGGGCAGCCTGAAGCTTTCTTT; CDR3 protein: CARSLGTGQPEAFF
J gene: TRBJ1-1; V gene: TRBV7-2; D gene: .; clone size: .; CDR3 DNA: TGTGCCAGCAGCTTAGGGAATAATAGAACAGACCCACGGGCTGAAGCTTTCTTT; CDR3 protein: CASSLGNNRTDPRAEAFF
J gene: TRBJ2-5; V gene: TRBV4-1; D gene: TRBD2; clone size: .; CDR3 DNA: TGCGCCAGCAGCCGAGGGACTAGCCTACAAGAGACCCAGTACTTC; CDR3 protein: CASSRGTSLQETQYF
J gene: TRBJ2-2; V gene: TRBV30; D gene: TRBD1; clone size: .; CDR3 DNA: TGTGCCTGGAGCCGACAGGGGACCGGGGAGCTGTTTTTT; CDR3 protein: CAWSRQGTGELFF
J gene: TRBJ1-5; V gene: TRBV5-4; D gene: .; clone size: few; CDR3 DNA: TGTGCCAGCAGCTTGAAGCCGGATCAGCCCCAGCATTTT; CDR3 protein: CASSLKPDQPQHF
J gene: TRBJ1-2; V gene: TRBV12-3/TRBV12-4; D gene: .; clone size: .; CDR3 DNA: TGTGCCAGCAGTCCCGGGCGGGGCTACACCTTC; CDR3 protein: CASSPGRGYTF
J gene: TRBJ1-2; V gene: TRBV14; D gene: .; clone size: .; CDR3 DNA: TGTGCCAGCAGCCAGACGTCAGGGGAAGGCTACACCTTC; CDR3 protein: CASSQTSGEGYTF
J gene: TRBJ2-1; V gene: TRBV24-1; D gene: .; clone size: .; CDR3 DNA: TGTGCCACCAGTGATCCACAGGCTCAGAATGGTGAGCAGTTCTTC; CDR3 protein: CATSDPQAQNGEQFF
J gene: TRBJ1-5; V gene: TRBV7-9; D gene: .; clone size: .; CDR3 DNA: TGTGCCAGCAGCTTAGGCGATACAGGGAGGCAGCCCCAGCATTTT; CDR3 protein: CASSLGDTGRQPQHF